This T cell receptor beta chain emerged from a study of vaccination and CD4 T cells after COVID-19. Study background: Across the group, participants received two doses of either BNT162b2 or mRNA-1273 vaccine.

Cultured CD4+ T cell DNA was sequenced using the Oncomine TCR Beta short-read assay. Genomic DNA was isolated from CD4+ T cells that had been cultured. TCRdb fed the PCR reads into MiXCR, producing one record per CDR3 protein. Altogether under 15,000 distinct CDR3 sequences are present, roughly two thirds being singletons, with the ten largest covering about 7%. About this clonotype itself: What it binds is not known.

CDR1 LNHDA and CDR2 SQIVND come from the germline V gene (reference sequence). The CDR3 contains 12 residues. The V and J ends lost 5 bases and 8 bases respectively, with 10 bases between them. Treatment reported: roughly 10-day PBMC culture with coronavirus spike peptide pools or control peptides (ViraFEST assay). This sequence originates from a human donor who had recovered from COVID-19. The source material was CD4+ T cells from blood, cultured in vitro, sampled before SARS-CoV-2 vaccination. The chain links TRBV19 to TRBJ1-5; a possible D gene is TRBD1 (5 bases). CDR3 coding DNA: TGTGCCAGTAGTGTTCTACAGGAGCCCCAGCATTTT. Translating it yields CASSVLQEPQHF. Supplemented by reference TRBV19 and TRBJ1-5, the full variable domain reads DGGITQSPKYLFRKEGQNVTLSCEQNLNHDAMYWYRQDPGQGLRLIYYSQIVNDFQKGDIAEGYSVSREKKESFPLTVTSAQKNPTAFYLCASSVLQEPQHFGDGTRLSIL.